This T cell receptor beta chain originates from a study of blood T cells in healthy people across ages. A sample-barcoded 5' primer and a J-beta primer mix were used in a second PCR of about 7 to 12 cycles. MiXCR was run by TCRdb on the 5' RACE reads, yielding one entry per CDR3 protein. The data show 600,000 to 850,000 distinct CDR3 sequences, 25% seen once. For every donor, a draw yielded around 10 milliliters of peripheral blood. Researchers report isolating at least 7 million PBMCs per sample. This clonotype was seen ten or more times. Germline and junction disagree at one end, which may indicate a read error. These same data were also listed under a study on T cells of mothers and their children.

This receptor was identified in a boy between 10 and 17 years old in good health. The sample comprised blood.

This chain's CDR3 is CASSQDRGYEQYF. The CDR3 DNA reads as TGTGCCAGCAGCCAGGACAGGGGCTACGAGCAGTACTTC. The V call is TRBV4-3, the J call TRBJ2-7; 9 nucleotides match TRBD1. Germline V lookup: CDR1 LGHNA, CDR2 YSLEER. The CDR3 has 13 residues.